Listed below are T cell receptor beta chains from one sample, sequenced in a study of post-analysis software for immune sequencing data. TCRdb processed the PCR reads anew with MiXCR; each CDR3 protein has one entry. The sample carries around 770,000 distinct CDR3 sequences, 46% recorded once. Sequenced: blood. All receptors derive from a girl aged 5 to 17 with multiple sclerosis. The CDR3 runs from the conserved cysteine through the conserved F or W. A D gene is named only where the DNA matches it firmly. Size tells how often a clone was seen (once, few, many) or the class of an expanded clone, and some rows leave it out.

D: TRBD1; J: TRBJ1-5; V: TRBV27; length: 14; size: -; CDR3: CASSPGTGLQPQHF; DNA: TGTGCCAGCAGCCCCGGGACAGGGCTTCAGCCCCAGCATTTT
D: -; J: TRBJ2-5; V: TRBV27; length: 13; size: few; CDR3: CASSPPRRETQYF; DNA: TGTGCCAGCAGTCCTCCTCGGAGGGAGACCCAGTACTTC
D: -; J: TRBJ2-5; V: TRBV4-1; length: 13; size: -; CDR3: CASSQDHVETQYF; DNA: TGCGCCAGCAGCCAAGATCACGTCGAGACCCAGTACTTC
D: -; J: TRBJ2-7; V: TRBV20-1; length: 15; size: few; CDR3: CSARTPKGLTYEQYF; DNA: TGCAGTGCTAGAACACCCAAGGGACTCACCTACGAGCAGTACTTC
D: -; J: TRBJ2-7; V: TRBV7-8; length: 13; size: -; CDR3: CASSEGPSYEQYF; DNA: TGTGCCAGCAGCGAAGGACCTTCCTACGAGCAGTACTTC
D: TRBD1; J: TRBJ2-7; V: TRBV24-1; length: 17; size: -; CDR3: CATSGKGVTGGSYEQYF; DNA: TGTGCCACCAGTGGAAAAGGAGTGACAGGGGGATCTTACGAGCAGTACTTC
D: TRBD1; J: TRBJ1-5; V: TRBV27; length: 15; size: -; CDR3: CASSLGQSSNQPQHF; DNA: TGTGCCAGCAGTTTGGGACAGTCGAGCAATCAGCCCCAGCATTTT
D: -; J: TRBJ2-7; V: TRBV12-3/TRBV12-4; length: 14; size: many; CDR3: CASSFGGNWDEQYF; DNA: TGTGCCAGCAGTTTCGGCGGGAATTGGGACGAGCAGTACTTC
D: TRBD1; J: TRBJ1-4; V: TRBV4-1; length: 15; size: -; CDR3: CASSQADRVYEKLFF; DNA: TGCGCCAGCAGCCAGGCCGACAGGGTGTACGAAAAACTGTTTTTT
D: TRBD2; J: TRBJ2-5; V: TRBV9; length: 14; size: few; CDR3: CASSQTSGEETQYF; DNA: TGTGCCAGCAGCCAGACTAGCGGGGAAGAGACCCAGTACTTC
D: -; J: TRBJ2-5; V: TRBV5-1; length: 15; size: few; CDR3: CASGLTGTSFGTQYF; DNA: TGCGCCAGCGGGCTGACCGGGACTTCGTTCGGGACCCAGTACTTC
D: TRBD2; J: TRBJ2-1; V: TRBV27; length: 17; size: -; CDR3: CASSLVLAGSSYNEQFF; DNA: TGTGCCAGCAGTTTAGTTCTAGCGGGCAGCTCCTACAATGAGCAGTTCTTC
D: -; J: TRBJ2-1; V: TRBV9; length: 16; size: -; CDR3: CASSVGGGDNYNEQFF; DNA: TGTGCCAGCAGCGTAGGTGGCGGAGACAACTACAATGAGCAGTTCTTC
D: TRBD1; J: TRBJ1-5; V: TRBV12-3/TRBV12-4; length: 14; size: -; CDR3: CASSRTGTNQPQHF; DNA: TGTGCCAGCAGCCGGACAGGGACCAATCAGCCCCAGCATTTT
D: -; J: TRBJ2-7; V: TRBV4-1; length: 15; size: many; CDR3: CASSQADASEYEQYF; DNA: TGCGCCAGCAGCCAAGCTGACGCTAGCGAATACGAGCAGTACTTC
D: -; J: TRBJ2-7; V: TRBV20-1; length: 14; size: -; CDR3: CSAARTVRLYEQYF; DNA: TGCAGTGCCGCCCGGACAGTTCGTCTCTACGAGCAGTACTTC
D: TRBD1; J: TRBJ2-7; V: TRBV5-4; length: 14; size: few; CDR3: CASSLARDRGAQYF; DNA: TGTGCCAGCAGCTTGGCACGGGACAGAGGAGCCCAGTACTTC
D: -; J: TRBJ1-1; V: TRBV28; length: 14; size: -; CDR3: CASSLKRKNTEAFF; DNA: TGTGCCAGCAGTTTGAAACGGAAGAACACTGAAGCTTTCTTT
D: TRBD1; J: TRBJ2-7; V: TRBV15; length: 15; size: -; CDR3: CATSPGTGIANEQYF; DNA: TGTGCCACCAGCCCCGGGACAGGGATTGCAAACGAGCAGTACTTC
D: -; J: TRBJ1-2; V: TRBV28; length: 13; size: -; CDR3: CASNPGLAYGYTF; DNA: TGTGCCAGCAATCCGGGACTCGCCTATGGCTACACCTTC
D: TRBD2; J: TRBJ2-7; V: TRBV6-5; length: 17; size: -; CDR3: CASSLGLAGGEYYEQYF; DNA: TGTGCCAGCAGTTTAGGACTAGCGGGAGGCGAGTACTACGAGCAGTACTTC
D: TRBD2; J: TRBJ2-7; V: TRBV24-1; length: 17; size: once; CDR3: CATSDLTSGSRYNEQYF; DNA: TGTGCCACCAGTGATTTGACTAGCGGGAGTAGGTACAATGAGCAGTACTTC
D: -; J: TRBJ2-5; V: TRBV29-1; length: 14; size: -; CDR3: CSVGNPAGRETQYF; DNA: TGCAGCGTCGGGAATCCCGCGGGGCGGGAGACCCAGTACTTC
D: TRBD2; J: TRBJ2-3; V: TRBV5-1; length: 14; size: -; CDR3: CASSGASGADTQYF; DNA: TGCGCCAGCAGCGGAGCTAGCGGGGCAGATACGCAGTATTTT
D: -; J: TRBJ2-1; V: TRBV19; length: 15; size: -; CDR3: CASSIGTTSYNEQFF; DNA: TGTGCCAGTAGTATTGGGACCACGTCCTACAATGAGCAGTTCTTC
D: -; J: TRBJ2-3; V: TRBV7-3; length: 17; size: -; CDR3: CASSLTGRIASTDTQYF; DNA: TGTGCCAGCAGCTTAACAGGACGGATTGCTAGCACAGATACGCAGTATTTT
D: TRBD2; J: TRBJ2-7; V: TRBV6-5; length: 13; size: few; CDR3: CASTGTSGSEQYF; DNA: TGTGCCAGCACCGGGACTAGCGGGAGCGAGCAGTACTTC
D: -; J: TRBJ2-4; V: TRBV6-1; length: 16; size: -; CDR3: CASNAAIQGPKNIQYF; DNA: TGTGCCAGCAATGCTGCCATACAGGGACCCAAAAACATTCAGTACTTC
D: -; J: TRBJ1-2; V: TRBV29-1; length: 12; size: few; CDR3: CSVVAAGDGYTF; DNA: TGCAGCGTTGTTGCGGCAGGGGATGGCTACACCTTC
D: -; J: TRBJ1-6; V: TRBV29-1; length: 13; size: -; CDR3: CSAQRGRDSPLHF; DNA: TGCAGCGCCCAGAGGGGAAGAGATTCACCCCTCCACTTT
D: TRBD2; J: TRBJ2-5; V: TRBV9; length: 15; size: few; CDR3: CASSVVAGAQETQYF; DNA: TGTGCCAGCAGCGTAGTTGCGGGAGCCCAAGAGACCCAGTACTTC
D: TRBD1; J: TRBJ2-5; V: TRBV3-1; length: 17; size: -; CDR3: CASSQTRPGQWAETQYF; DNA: TGTGCCAGCAGCCAAACCCGTCCGGGACAGTGGGCAGAGACCCAGTACTTC
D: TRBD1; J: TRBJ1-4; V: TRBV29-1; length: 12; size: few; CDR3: CSVGQVNEKLFF; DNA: TGCAGCGTGGGACAGGTTAACGAAAAACTGTTTTTT
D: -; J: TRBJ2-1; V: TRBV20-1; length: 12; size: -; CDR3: CSASAFTGDQFF; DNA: TGCAGTGCTAGTGCCTTCACGGGAGATCAGTTCTTC
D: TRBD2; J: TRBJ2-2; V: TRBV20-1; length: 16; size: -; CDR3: CSASATSGVNTGELFF; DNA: TGCAGTGCTAGCGCCACTAGCGGGGTAAACACCGGGGAGCTGTTTTTT
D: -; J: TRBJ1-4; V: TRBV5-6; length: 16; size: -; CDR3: CASSGLDQPDNEKLFF; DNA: TGTGCCAGCAGCGGACTGGATCAGCCTGATAATGAAAAACTGTTTTTT
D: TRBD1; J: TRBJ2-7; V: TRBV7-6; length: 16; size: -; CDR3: CASSLKAGTGDDEQYF; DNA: TGTGCCAGCAGCTTAAAGGCGGGGACAGGGGACGACGAGCAGTACTTC
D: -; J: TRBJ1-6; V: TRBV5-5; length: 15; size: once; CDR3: CASSPRTEWNSPLHF; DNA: TGTGCCAGCAGCCCCCGGACAGAATGGAATTCACCCCTCCACTTT
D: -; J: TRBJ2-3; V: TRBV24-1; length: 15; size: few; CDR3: CATSDGGQSTDTQYF; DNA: TGTGCCACCAGTGATGGGGGGCAGAGCACAGATACGCAGTATTTT
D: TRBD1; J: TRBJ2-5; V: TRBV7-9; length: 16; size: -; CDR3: CASNYTGGGQGETQYF; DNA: TGTGCCAGCAACTATACAGGGGGAGGCCAAGGGGAGACCCAGTACTTC
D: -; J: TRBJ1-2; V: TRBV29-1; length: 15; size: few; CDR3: CSELRVSGPNYGYTF; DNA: TGCAGCGAGTTAAGGGTGTCAGGGCCTAACTATGGCTACACCTTC
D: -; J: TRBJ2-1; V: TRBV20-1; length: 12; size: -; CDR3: CSASRTNNKQFF; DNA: TGCAGTGCTAGTCGGACTAACAATAAGCAGTTCTTC
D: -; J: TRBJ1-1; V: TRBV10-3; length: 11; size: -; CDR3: CAISDGGSAFF; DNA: TGTGCCATCAGTGATGGGGGCTCAGCTTTCTTT
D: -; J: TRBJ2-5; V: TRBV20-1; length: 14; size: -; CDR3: CSARDSGPQETQYF; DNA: TGCAGTGCTAGGGACAGCGGACCCCAAGAGACCCAGTACTTC
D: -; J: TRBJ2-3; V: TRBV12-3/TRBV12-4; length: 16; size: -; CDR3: CASSRLATGSTDTQYF; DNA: TGTGCCAGCAGTCGACTAGCCACAGGGAGCACAGATACGCAGTATTTT
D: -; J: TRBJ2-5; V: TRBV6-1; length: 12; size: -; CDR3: CASSEGEETQYF; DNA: TGTGCCAGCAGTGAAGGAGAAGAGACCCAGTACTTC
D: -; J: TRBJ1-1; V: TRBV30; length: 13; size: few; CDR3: CAWSRVGDTEAFF; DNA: TGTGCCTGGAGCAGGGTAGGGGACACTGAAGCTTTCTTT
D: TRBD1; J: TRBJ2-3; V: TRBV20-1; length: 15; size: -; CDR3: CSAKSRDRGTDTQYF; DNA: TGCAGTGCTAAGAGCCGGGACAGGGGCACAGATACGCAGTATTTT